The rows below give T cell receptor beta chains drawn from one sample of a study of T cell responses to AZD1222 COVID-19 vaccine. Data came from immunoSEQ multiplex PCR; TCRdb stores just in-frame clones and leaves some out. Among under 150,000 clones listed, approximately 90% were seen once. The material was peripheral blood, obtained on day 0 of AZD1222 vaccination. The receptor set was obtained from an adult in good health. Both conserved end residues are part of each CDR3. The D gene is left open where the match is weak. Where a row states a size, it is once, few, many or the class of an expanded clone; other rows omit it.

d_call clone_size j_call v_call cdr3_nt cdr3_aa
NA NA TRBJ1-2 TRBV6-6 TGTGCCAGCAGGCCAGGCGGGGAAAAGTTCTATGGCTACACCTTC CASRPGGEKFYGYTF
TRBD2 NA TRBJ2-2 TRBV5-1 TGCGCCAGCAGCGCTGGACTAGCGGTTCGCGGGGAGCTGTTTTTT CASSAGLAVRGELFF
TRBD2 NA TRBJ2-7 TRBV9 TGTGCCAGCAGCGTAGAAACGGGAGGGCCGTACGAGCAGTACTTC CASSVETGGPYEQYF
NA NA TRBJ1-5 TRBV30 TGTGCCTGGAGTCGTGGTTTTGCGGGGGGTAGCAATCAGCCCCAGCATTTT CAWSRGFAGGSNQPQHF
NA NA TRBJ2-1 TRBV7-3 TGTGCCAGCAGCTTAACCCCCCCGCCAGTGCACAATGAGCAGTTCTTC CASSLTPPPVHNEQFF
NA NA TRBJ2-7 TRBV7-2 TGTGCCAGCAGCTTTATGAAGGGGATGCCCTCTTTTTACGAGCAGTACTTC CASSFMKGMPSFYEQYF
TRBD1 NA TRBJ2-5 TRBV19 TGTGCCAGTAGCGAGACAGGGGGAGTAAAGACCCAGTACTTC CASSETGGVKTQYF
NA few TRBJ1-1 TRBV6-4 TGTGCCAGCTCCCCGACTGGGGGGGACACTGAAGCTTTCTTT CASSPTGGDTEAFF
NA NA TRBJ1-1 TRBV30 TGTGCCTGGAGTGTACTTGAGGGCGCAAATAGGGCTTTCTTT CAWSVLEGANRAFF
NA NA TRBJ1-1 TRBV28 TGTGCCAGCAGTTTAAGTGTCGGGGCTTTCTTT CASSLSVGAFF
TRBD2 NA TRBJ2-3 TRBV5-1 TGCGCCAGCAGCTTGGTCGGCGGGGGGCTGGATACGCAGTATTTT CASSLVGGGLDTQYF
NA few TRBJ2-2 TRBV11-2 TGTGCCAGCAGCTATACCGTGGCCCTCAGCGGGGAGCTGTTTTTT CASSYTVALSGELFF
NA NA TRBJ2-7 TRBV5-4 TGTGCCAGCAGCCTTAGCGGTAACGAGCAGTACTTC CASSLSGNEQYF
NA NA TRBJ1-1 TRBV4-1 TGCGCCAGCAATGAACAGGGGAACACTGAAGCTTTCTTT CASNEQGNTEAFF
TRBD1 once TRBJ2-2 TRBV5-1 TGCGCCACCACCCCCCAGGGGGCAGGCACCGGGGAGCTGTTTTTT CATTPQGAGTGELFF
NA NA TRBJ1-2 TRBV4-1 TGCGCCAGCAGCCAAGGCAGGGGAGGGTCTGGCTACACCTTC CASSQGRGGSGYTF
TRBD2 NA TRBJ2-7 TRBV5-1 TGCGCCAGCAGGGCCCTTAGCGGGTGGATCTACGAGCAGTACTTC CASRALSGWIYEQYF
TRBD2 NA TRBJ2-5 TRBV27 TGTGCCAGCAGTCCAACGGGGGGAGAGACCCAGTACTTC CASSPTGGETQYF
NA NA TRBJ1-1 TRBV18 TGTGCCAGCTCACCCCAGGCTGCTCAGGGGCCCTCGAACACTGAAGCTTTCTTT CASSPQAAQGPSNTEAFF
NA NA TRBJ1-6 TRBV15 TGTGCCACCTCCCCGCGAAGGGGGGGTAATTCACCCCTCCACTTT CATSPRRGGNSPLHF
TRBD1 once TRBJ2-3 TRBV30 TGTGCCTGGACCGGGACAGGGAACACAGATACGCAGTATTTT CAWTGTGNTDTQYF
NA NA TRBJ1-5 TRBV2 TGTGCCAGCAGGAGGGACAGCAATCAGCCCCAGCATTTT CASRRDSNQPQHF
NA NA TRBJ2-1 TRBV6-2/TRBV6-3 TGTGCCAGCAGTTACTCTGACCGTAGTTTCTTC CASSYSDRSFF
TRBD2 once TRBJ2-7 TRBV3-1/TRBV3-2 TGTGCCAGCAGCCCTAGGCCGGGGACTAGCGGGGACTCCTACGAGCAGTACTTC CASSPRPGTSGDSYEQYF
NA NA TRBJ1-1 TRBV10-3 TGTGCCGAACCGGTCGGGGGGAACACTGAAGCTTTCTTT CAEPVGGNTEAFF
NA NA TRBJ1-2 TRBV3-1/TRBV3-2 TGTGCCAGCAGCCAAGAATGGGGGGGCTACACCTTC CASSQEWGGYTF
NA NA TRBJ2-7 TRBV7-9 TGTGCCAGCAGCTTAGTTCCACTTTTGAGCGAGCAGTACTTC CASSLVPLLSEQYF
NA NA TRBJ2-1 TRBV7-9 TGTGCCAGCAGCCCGAACTTAGGACTGGATGAGCAGTTCTTC CASSPNLGLDEQFF